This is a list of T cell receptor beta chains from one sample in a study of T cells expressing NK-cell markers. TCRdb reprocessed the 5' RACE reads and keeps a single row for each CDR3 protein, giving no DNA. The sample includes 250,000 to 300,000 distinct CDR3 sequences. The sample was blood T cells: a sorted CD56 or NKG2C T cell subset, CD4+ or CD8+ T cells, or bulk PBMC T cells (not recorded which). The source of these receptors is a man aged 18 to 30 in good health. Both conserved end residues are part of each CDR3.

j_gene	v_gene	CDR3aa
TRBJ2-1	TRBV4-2	CASSQEWSGPSYNEQFF
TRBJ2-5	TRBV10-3	CAISGTSHQETQYF
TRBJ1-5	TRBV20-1	CSARLGPGIDQPQHF
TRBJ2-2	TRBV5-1	CASSYPAGELFF
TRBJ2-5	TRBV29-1	CSVGGADSRGTQYF
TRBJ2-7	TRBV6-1	CASSRTRSSYEQYF
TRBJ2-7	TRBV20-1	CSARDLGRVEQYF
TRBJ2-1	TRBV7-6	CASSLDPTTNEQFF
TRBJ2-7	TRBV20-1	CSASTGSRSYEQYF
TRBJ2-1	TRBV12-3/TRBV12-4	CASSFPAPQIF
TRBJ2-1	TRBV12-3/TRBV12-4	CASSQVLLNEQFF
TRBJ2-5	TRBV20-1	CSARDDGTSVETQYF
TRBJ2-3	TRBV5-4	CASSFGSVGGDTQYF
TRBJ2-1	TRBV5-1	CASSSTGQGAYEQFF
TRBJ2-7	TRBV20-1	CSAEDRGKSEQYF
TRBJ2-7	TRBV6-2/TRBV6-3	CASSYSFHEQYF
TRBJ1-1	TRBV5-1	CASSPAWVEAFF
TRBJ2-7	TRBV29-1	CSVEDQKGRVYEQYF
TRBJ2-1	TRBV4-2	CASSQGQGGLNNEQFF
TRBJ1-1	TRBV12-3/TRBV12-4	CASSLGGPAFF
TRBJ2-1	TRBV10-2	CASRRSGASSYNEQFF
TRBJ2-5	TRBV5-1	CASSSAEQETQYF
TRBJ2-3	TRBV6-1	CASRSTGGVADTQYF
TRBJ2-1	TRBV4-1	CASSFREYNEQFF
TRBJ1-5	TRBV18	CASSPDRANQPQHF
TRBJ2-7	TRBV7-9	CASSLDVYSYEQYF
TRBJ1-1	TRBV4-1	CASSQVTRTEAFF
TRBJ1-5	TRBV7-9	CASSIEGQGVPQHF
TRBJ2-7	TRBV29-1	CSTAGGPSYEQYF
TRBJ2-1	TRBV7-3	CASSLWEEKFF
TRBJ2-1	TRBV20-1	CSATRGLVDEQFF
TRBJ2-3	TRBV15	CATSRERYTDTQYF
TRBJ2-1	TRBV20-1	CSARINSGGGYNEQFF
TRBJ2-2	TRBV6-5	CASSSTGALNTGELFF
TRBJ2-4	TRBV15	CATSRGQGNIQYF
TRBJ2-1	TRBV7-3	CASSLIGRGGEQFF
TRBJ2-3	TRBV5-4	CASSLEAGLAGAVTQYF
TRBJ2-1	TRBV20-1	CSARDLSAGAYNEQFF
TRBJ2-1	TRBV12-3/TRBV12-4	CASRSSGLASNEQFF
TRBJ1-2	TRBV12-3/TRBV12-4	CASSTGRSYGYTF
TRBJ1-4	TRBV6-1	CASSVGQGNEKLFF
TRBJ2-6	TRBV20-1	CSAVGPGANVLTF